One sample yielded the 16 T cell receptor beta chains listed below, sequenced in a study of shared clonotypes between healthy human individuals. Sequencing used immunoSEQ multiplex PCR; TCRdb keeps in-frame clones, though not all of them. The sample has about 2.4 million clones, approximately 93% seen once. Sequenced: naive CD4+ T cells from PBMCs. Specified subset: CD45RA+ positively selected. The receptors come from a young man in good health. Some clones in this sample may be carry-over from other donors' samples.

The rearrangement links TRBV7-9 to TRBJ2-3; no clear D. The CDR3 is 15 amino acids. Germline CDR1 and CDR2: SEHNR and FQNEAQ (reference sequence). Trimming left V 5 bases short and J 3 bases short, with 15 bases between. CDR3 coding DNA: TGTGCCAGCAGCCGGAAGGGTGGAAGGACAGATACGCAGTATTTT. It translates to CASSRKGGRTDTQYF.

V is TRBV4-1 and J is TRBJ1-6; D unclear. Trimming left V 1 base short and J 10 bases short, with 11 bases between. Looked up from germline, CDR1 is MGHRA and CDR2 is YSYEKL. This CDR3 contains 14 residues. The CDR3 bases are TGCGCCAGCAGCCAAGTTCTCCTCGGGTCACCCCTCCACTTT. Its translation: CASSQVLLGSPLHF.

This clone was detected only once. The sample holds other DNA sequences that translate to the same CDR3. The chain carries TRBV4-1 and TRBJ2-1; 11 nucleotides agree with TRBD2. CDR1 MGHRA and CDR2 YSYEKL come from the germline V gene. Germline trimming cut 3 bases from V and 4 bases from J; bases unmatched to any gene: 5. CDR3 length: 16 amino acids. In nucleotides, the CDR3 is TGCGCCAGCAGCCAGGGGGGACTAGCGGTATACAATGAGCAGTTCTTC. Protein: CASSQGGLAVYNEQFF.

Points on this clone: Other DNA sequences from this sample encode an identical CDR3 as well. The chain joins TRBV27 to TRBJ2-7; unclear D gene. The CDR3 extends over 13 amino acids. Trimming took 6 bases from V and 3 from J, leaving 12 bases between them. Germline-derived CDR1 and CDR2 are MNHEY and SMNVEV (reference sequence). CDR3 sequence: CASSSSGGYEQYF. The CDR3 DNA reads as TGTGCCAGCAGCTCATCGGGCGGCTACGAGCAGTACTTC.

The chain recombines TRBV5-1 with TRBJ2-2; TRBD2 matches 14 bases. CDR1 is SGHRS and CDR2 is YFSETQ in the germline V gene. The length of the CDR3 is 18 residues. With V trimmed by 1 base and J by 6 bases, 8 bases remained unmatched. Written as DNA, the CDR3 is TGCGCCAGCAGCTTGCCGGGACTAGCGGGAGACCGGCCCGGGGAGCTGTTTTTT. Translated: CASSLPGLAGDRPGELFF.

The rearrangement uses TRBV7-9 and TRBJ1-1; D is undetermined. This CDR3 comprises 11 residues. The ends were cut back, 5 bases at V and 7 bases at J, with 8 bases in the middle. Germline CDR1 is SEHNR and CDR2 is FQNEAQ (reference sequence). Written as DNA, the CDR3 is TGTGCCAGCAGCCCCCGGTTTGAAGCTTTCTTT. Residues: CASSPRFEAFF.

The chain combines TRBV9 with TRBJ2-5, with D unresolved. This CDR3 is 13 amino acids long. V was pared by 2 bases and J by 2 bases, with 7 bases between. Germline CDR1 and CDR2: SGDLS and YYNGEE. As DNA, the CDR3 is TGTGCCAGCAGCGTTCTAGAACAAGAGACCCAGTACTTC. This translates into CASSVLEQETQYF.

This clone was detected once. V usage is TRBV9 and J usage is TRBJ2-1; 7 bases map to TRBD2. There are 16 residues in the CDR3. Germline V gives CDR1 SGDLS, CDR2 YYNGEE. Trimming at V came to 0 bases and at J to 0 bases, leaving 3 bases not matched to a gene. Written as DNA, the CDR3 is TGTGCCAGCAGCGTAGAACAGCGGGACTCCTACAATGAGCAGTTCTTC. Translated, it gives CASSVEQRDSYNEQFF.

The chain couples TRBV5-1 to TRBJ2-2, with TRBD1 identical over 8 bases. The CDR3 spans 15 residues. Germline CDR1 and CDR2: SGHRS and YFSETQ. J gave up 7 bases and V 0 bases, and 5 bases lay outside the gene matches. CDR3 region: CASSLGTGKGGELFF. The CDR3 bases are TGCGCCAGCAGCTTGGGGACAGGGAAGGGCGGGGAGCTGTTTTTT.

The rearrangement uses TRBV30 and TRBJ2-2; no clear D gene. Germline V gene data show CDR1 as GTSNPN and CDR2 as SVGIG (reference sequence). Trimming left V 3 bases short and J 4 bases short, with 3 bases between. CDR3 length equals 11 residues. CDR3: CAWRSTGELFF. CDR3 nucleotides: TGTGCCTGGAGAAGCACCGGGGAGCTGTTTTTT. Full variable domain (remainder filled in from reference TRBV30 and TRBJ2-2): SQTIHQWPATLVQPVGSPLSLECTVEGTSNPNLYWYRQAAGRGLQLLFYSVGIGQISSEVPQNLSASRPQDRQFILSSKKLLLSDSGFYLCAWRSTGELFFGEGSRLTVL.

The V and J genes are TRBV29-1 and TRBJ2-2, with D possibly matching TRBD1 (5 bases). CDR1 and CDR2 (germline): SQVTM, ANQGSEA. V was clipped by 4 bases and J by 4 bases, with 13 bases between them. The CDR3 sequence is 14 residues long. The CDR3 region is CSVGRQSVTGELFF. The CDR3 nucleotides read TGCAGCGTTGGTCGACAGTCGGTCACCGGGGAGCTGTTTTTT.

The genes are TRBV19 and TRBJ1-1, with D possibly being TRBD1 (5 bases). In germline, CDR1 is LNHDA, CDR2 SQIVND (reference sequence). V lost 2 bases to trimming and J lost 3 bases, with 10 bases between them. This CDR3 has 14 residues. The CDR3 nucleotides are TGTGCCAGTAGTATATCGGCCAGGGACACTGAAGCTTTCTTT. Translated: CASSISARDTEAFF.

This chain uses TRBV5-4 with TRBJ1-1; D perhaps matches TRBD1 (6 bases). The CDR3 has 15 amino acids. Trimming left V 4 bases short and J 1 base short, with 14 bases between. The germline gives CDR1 SGHNT, CDR2 YYREEE (reference sequence). Here the CDR3 DNA reads TGTGCCAGCAGCACCCCCGGGGGCACGAACACTGAAGCTTTCTTT. Protein product: CASSTPGGTNTEAFF.

J is TRBJ2-1 and V is TRBV7-3; 8 bases agree with TRBD2. J was trimmed by 3 bases and V by 4 bases; bases with no gene match: 5. The CDR3 runs 15 residues. CDR1 SGHTA and CDR2 FQGTGA come from the germline V gene. The CDR3 protein is CASSSTSGNYNEQFF. In DNA, the CDR3 is TGTGCCAGCAGCTCAACTAGCGGAAACTACAATGAGCAGTTCTTC.

The chain joins TRBV5-4 to TRBJ2-7; unclear D gene. This CDR3 is built from 13 residues. Between the trimmed V and J ends, which lost 0 bases and 5 bases, there was a span of 9 bases. The V gene's germline CDR1 is SGHNT and CDR2 YYREEE (reference sequence). As DNA, the CDR3 is TGTGCCAGCAGCTTGGGGGCTGGCGACGAGCAGTACTTC. Translating gives CASSLGAGDEQYF.

The chain is built from TRBV7-6 and TRBJ2-7; TRBD1 matches at 10 bases. The CDR3 is 14 residues long. V shed 5 bases and J 2 bases; nucleotides not matched to a gene: 3. From germline, CDR1 is SGHVS and CDR2 FNYEAQ. This chain's CDR3 is CASSPGTGAYEQYF. In DNA form, the CDR3 reads TGTGCCAGCAGCCCCGGGACAGGGGCCTACGAGCAGTACTTC.